This TCR beta chain comes out of a study of blood T cell repertoires in COVID-19. Across the study: The study drew acute and convalescent COVID-19 samples from the United States, Italy and Spain. Sources were T cells, B-cell-depleted T cells, or PBMCs; the material itself was cDNA or gDNA.

The CDR3 covers 13 residues. Germline CDR1 and CDR2: SQVTM and ANQGSEA. V shed 7 bases, J shed 5 bases, and the junction held 7 bases outside the gene matches. Original methodology: Amplifying reference gene primers gave estimates of nucleated cell counts. Assay: immunoSEQ multiplex PCR; the TCRdb copy retains only in-frame clones and omits some. V and J calls plus clone size are reproduced from that table; the DNA served to infer D and trimming. Seen here are about 160,000 clones, 82% observed once, and the top ten hold about 11%. The sample comprised peripheral blood. This chain joins TRBV29-1 and TRBJ1-1, with 10 bases identical to TRBD1. The receptor was isolated from a woman of 80 years or more with active or convalescent COVID-19. Here the CDR3 reads CSAATGGETEAFF. The CDR3 DNA sequence: TGCAGCGCTGCGACAGGGGGCGAAACTGAAGCTTTCTTT.